The 30 T cell receptor beta chains presented below share a single source sample, sequenced in a study of T cell repertoires in cytomegalovirus infection. Their target antigens are unknown. TCRdb called the reads again in MiXCR, with one record for every CDR3 protein. The profile shows approximately 770,000 distinct CDR3 sequences, 25% to 30% of them singletons. The starting material was cultured CD8+ T cells from PBMCs, obtained from culture after CMV antigen stimulation. The receptors stem from a human donor in good health (CMV status not recorded). Some clones in this sample may be carry-over from other donors' samples.

This sequence joins TRBV11-2 and TRBJ2-1; 10 positions agree with TRBD1. Germline loops: CDR1 SGHAT, CDR2 FQNNGV. This CDR3 has 17 residues. V lost 10 bases and J lost 3; bases outside the gene matches: 15. Here the CDR3 DNA reads TGTGCCATCGCCGGGGGACAGGGGTCTTTATTCTACAATGAGCAGTTCTTC. Encoded protein: CAIAGGQGSLFYNEQFF.

This clonotype was counted many times. This chain joins TRBV7-2 and TRBJ2-2; no firm D call. CDR3 length equals 13 residues. Germline CDR1 is SGHTA and CDR2 is FQGNSA. Trimming removed 4 bases at V and 2 bases at J, with 5 bases between. CDR3 residues: CASSWDNTGELFF. DNA for the CDR3: TGTGCCAGCAGCTGGGATAACACCGGGGAGCTGTTTTTT.

The rearrangement links TRBV24-1 to TRBJ2-1; no firm D call. The CDR3 covers 14 residues. Trimming cost V 2 bases and J 8 bases, with 12 bases left between them. The germline gives CDR1 KGHDR, CDR2 SFDVKD. The CDR3 protein is CATSDWSRPDEQFF. CDR3 DNA: TGTGCCACCAGTGATTGGTCAAGGCCGGATGAGCAGTTCTTC.

This clonotype was seen more than once but under ten times. At one boundary the junction diverges from the germline segment, which might be a read error. The V and J genes are TRBV7-7 and TRBJ2-1, with 8 positions matching TRBD2. The CDR3 extends over 18 amino acids. CDR1 and CDR2 from the germline V gene are SSHAT and FNYEAQ (reference sequence). The CDR3 here is CASSLGPTGGGISNEQFF. Written as DNA, the CDR3 is TGTGCTAGCAGCTTAGGACCTACGGGCGGGGGGATAAGCAATGAGCAGTTCTTC.

The chain combines TRBV7-6 with TRBJ1-2, with 7 bases fitting TRBD1. Trimming at V came to 0 bases and at J to 0 bases, leaving 4 bases not matched to a gene. The CDR3 loop spans 16 amino acids. CDR1 is SGHVS, CDR2 FNYEAQ, per germline. CDR3 residues: CASSLARQGTNYGYTF. The CDR3 DNA follows: TGTGCCAGCAGCTTAGCACGACAGGGTACTAACTATGGCTACACCTTC.

This clonotype was detected only a few times. A junction boundary mismatches the germline segment, possibly from a read error. V gene TRBV7-7 combines with J gene TRBJ2-1; TRBD1 matches at 8 bases. This CDR3 has 15 residues. Germline CDR1 reads SSHAT; CDR2 reads FNYEAQ (reference sequence). This CDR3 is CASSLYPGGNDEQFF. CDR3 DNA: TGTGCTAGCAGCTTATATCCAGGGGGCAACGATGAGCAGTTCTTC.

The chain joins TRBV7-8 to TRBJ2-3; 10 bases agree with TRBD1. The germline V gene has CDR1 SGHVS and CDR2 FQNEAQ. The CDR3 has 17 amino acids. The ends lost 5 bases at V and 8 bases at J; junction bases unmatched: 16. The CDR3 reads CASSTNGGDRGWATQYF. The CDR3 coding sequence is TGTGCCAGCAGCACAAACGGGGGGGACAGGGGCTGGGCTACGCAGTATTTT. Looking up the rest from reference TRBV7-8 and TRBJ2-3 gives the full variable domain: GAGVSQSPRYKVAKRGQDVALRCDPISGHVSLFWYQQALGQGPEFLTYFQNEAQLDKSGLPSDRFFAERPEGSVSTLKIQRTQQEDSAVYLCASSTNGGDRGWATQYFGPGTRLTVL.

There are a few counts of this clonotype. This chain connects TRBV6-5 to TRBJ2-2; D is possibly TRBD1 or TRBD2 (5 bases each). The CDR3 covers 14 residues. Trimming took 0 bases from V and 6 from J, leaving 8 bases between them. CDR1 is MNHEY and CDR2 is SVGAGI in the germline V gene. In DNA, the CDR3 is TGTGCCAGCAGTTACTCTCCGGGGCCCGGGGAGCTGTTTTTT. Protein product: CASSYSPGPGELFF.

The CDR3 DNA follows: TGTGCCAGCAGCTTCGAGTCTAGCGGGGGTGTACAAGAGACCCAGTACTTC. Encoded protein: CASSFESSGGVQETQYF. The V gene is TRBV7-8, the J gene TRBJ2-5, with TRBD2 matching over 10 bases. The length of the CDR3 is 17 residues. Trimming removed 3 bases from V and 2 bases from J; junction bases left unmatched: 9. From germline, CDR1 is SGHVS and CDR2 FQNEAQ. The full variable domain, with the rest looked up from reference TRBV7-8 and TRBJ2-5, is GAGVSQSPRYKVAKRGQDVALRCDPISGHVSLFWYQQALGQGPEFLTYFQNEAQLDKSGLPSDRFFAERPEGSVSTLKIQRTQQEDSAVYLCASSFESSGGVQETQYFGPGTRLLVL.

V is TRBV5-8 and J is TRBJ2-5, with TRBD1 matching 8 bases. The V segment lost 0 bases and the J segment 2 bases; nucleotides outside the gene matches: 3. This CDR3 contains 15 residues. Germline V gene lookup returns CDR1 SGHTS and CDR2 YDEGEE. As DNA, the CDR3 is TGTGCCAGCAGCTTGGACAGGGGGATACAAGAGACCCAGTACTTC. Its translation: CASSLDRGIQETQYF. Filled out from reference TRBV5-8 and TRBJ2-5, the complete variable domain reads EAGVTQSPTHLIKTRGQQATLRCSPISGHTSVYWYQQALGLGLQFLLWYDEGEERNRGNFPPRFSGRQFPNYSSELNVNALELEDSALYLCASSLDRGIQETQYFGPGTRLLVL.

This sequence joins TRBV19 and TRBJ2-3, with D uncertain. Trimming stripped 3 bases from V and 3 bases from J, with 10 bases between. The CDR3 is 14 residues long. CDR1 is LNHDA, CDR2 SQIVND, per germline (reference sequence). CDR3 protein: CASSIPGPTDTQYF. The CDR3 bases are TGTGCCAGTAGTATTCCGGGTCCAACAGATACGCAGTATTTT. The whole variable domain, remainder taken from reference TRBV19 and TRBJ2-3, is DGGITQSPKYLFRKEGQNVTLSCEQNLNHDAMYWYRQDPGQGLRLIYYSQIVNDFQKGDIAEGYSVSREKKESFPLTVTSAQKNPTAFYLCASSIPGPTDTQYFGPGTRLTVL.

J is TRBJ1-1 and V is TRBV28; 8 bases map to TRBD1. V dropped 3 bases and J dropped 0; count of bases not matched to a gene: 6. Germline values: CDR1 MDHEN, CDR2 SYDVKM. There are 16 residues in the CDR3. The CDR3 DNA sequence: TGTGCCAGCAGTTTGGGGACAGGTTACATGAACACTGAAGCTTTCTTT. Its protein product is CASSLGTGYMNTEAFF.

This clonotype was seen many times. The chain has TRBV10-3 and TRBJ1-1, with D uncertain. The CDR3 length is 11 residues. Germline loops: CDR1 ENHRY, CDR2 SYGVKD. V was cut by 0 bases and J by 8 bases, with 4 bases left in between. The CDR3 DNA follows: TGTGCCATCAGTGAGTCAGCCGAAGCTTTCTTT. The encoded protein is CAISESAEAFF.

The rearrangement joins TRBV7-3 to TRBJ1-1, with a tentative D call TRBD1 (6 bases). The CDR3 extends over 14 amino acids. Trimming removed 1 base at V and 11 bases at J, with 17 bases between. Germline-derived CDR1 and CDR2 are SGHTA and FQGTGA. The DNA for the CDR3 is TGTGCCAGCAGCTTAATGCGGGACACCCCTGGGGCTTTCTTT. Translating gives CASSLMRDTPGAFF.

The rearrangement uses TRBV6-8 and TRBJ2-7, with 8 bases fitting TRBD1. V lost 8 bases and J lost 2; bases outside the gene matches: 17. CDR3 length equals 17 residues. Germline V gene sequence: CDR1 MNHGY, CDR2 SAAAGT. The CDR3 nucleotides read TGTGCCAGCGGTTTTCTGGAGGGGACAGGAACAGCCTACGAGCAGTACGTC. Translated, it gives CASGFLEGTGTAYEQYV.

This clonotype occurred many times. This chain links TRBV12-3 or TRBV12-4 with TRBJ2-7; D possibly corresponds to TRBD1 (5 bases). The V end lost 2 bases, the J end lost 2 bases, and 7 bases lay between the germline ends. The CDR3 has 13 amino acids. The CDR3 DNA reads as TGTGCCAGCAGTTTAACCAGGGCCTACGAGCAGTACTTC. This translates into CASSLTRAYEQYF.

The table lists this clonotype with many counts. This sequence joins TRBV7-2 and TRBJ2-5; D could derive from TRBD1 or TRBD2 (6 bases each). CDR3 size: 17 residues. Germline V gene data show CDR1 as SGHTA and CDR2 as FQGNSA. V gave up 4 bases and J gave up 0 bases, with 18 bases separating them. This CDR3 reads CASSSSWGARYQETQYF. In DNA, the CDR3 is TGTGCCAGCAGCTCATCTTGGGGGGCCCGGTACCAAGAGACCCAGTACTTC.

This clonotype was detected a few times. The chain employs TRBV27 and TRBJ1-5; 8 bases align to TRBD1. CDR1 is MNHEY, CDR2 SMNVEV, per germline (reference sequence). J was trimmed by 0 bases and V by 1 base; bases with no gene match: 5. The CDR3 is 17 residues long. This CDR3 is CASSLLWTGYSNQPQHF. Written as DNA, the CDR3 is TGTGCCAGCAGTTTATTGTGGACAGGGTATAGCAATCAGCCCCAGCATTTT.

This clonotype has a count of ten or more. CDR3 DNA sequence: TGTGCCAGCAGCTTCGGACAAATCAATGAGCAGTTCTTC. This sequence encodes CASSFGQINEQFF. This chain uses TRBV7-2 with TRBJ2-1; TRBD1 is a possible D gene (5 bases). V lost 3 bases to trimming and J lost 6 bases, with 9 bases between them. CDR3 length: 13 residues. Germline V gene lookup returns CDR1 SGHTA and CDR2 FQGNSA.

The chain links TRBV15 to TRBJ1-5; tentatively, D is TRBD1 (5 bases). Germline assignment: CDR1 LNHNV and CDR2 YYDKDF (reference sequence). The CDR3 extends over 17 amino acids. Trimming left V 0 bases short and J 1 base short, with 13 bases between. CDR3 nucleotides: TGTGCCACCAGCAGAGATCGTTGGGGGGACAGCAATCAGCCCCAGCATTTT. Amino acids: CATSRDRWGDSNQPQHF.

This clonotype has only a few counts. The V call is TRBV6-1, the J call TRBJ1-4; D uncertain. V lost 0 bases to trimming and J lost 2 bases, with 7 bases between them. CDR1 is MNHNS, CDR2 SASEGT, per germline. The CDR3 has 15 residues. The CDR3 bases are TGTGCCAGCAGTGAAGCGAGGGAGACTAATGAAAAACTGTTTTTT. The encoded protein is CASSEARETNEKLFF.

The sample holds one count of this clonotype. The V call is TRBV2, the J call TRBJ2-7; 7 bases fit TRBD1. The germline CDR1 and CDR2 sequences are SNHLY and FYNNEI. The CDR3 is made up of 11 amino acids. The trim removed 6 bases at V and 10 bases at J, leaving 6 bases unmatched. CDR3 nucleotide sequence: TGTGCCAGCAGGACAGGGTCGGTACAGTACTTC. It translates to CASRTGSVQYF.

This chain connects TRBV7-4 to TRBJ2-1; 12 nucleotides line up with TRBD2. The germline CDR1 and CDR2 sequences are SGHVT and SQSDAQ. With 6 bases clipped from V and 16 bases from J, the junction kept 4 bases outside the gene matches. The CDR3 sequence is 11 residues long. The DNA of the CDR3 is TGTGCCAGCAGTTCTAGCGGGGGGGGCTTCTTC. Translated: CASSSSGGGFF.

This clonotype was recorded a few times. This chain links TRBV12-3 or TRBV12-4 with TRBJ1-1, with TRBD1 matching over 7 bases. V was pared by 4 bases and J by 0 bases, with 8 bases of the junction left unmatched. CDR3 length equals 16 residues. The CDR3 protein is CASSYPSGQMNTEAFF. The CDR3 nucleotides read TGTGCCAGCAGTTACCCATCGGGACAGATGAACACTGAAGCTTTCTTT.

V usage is TRBV27 and J usage is TRBJ2-7; D gene ambiguous. In germline, CDR1 is MNHEY, CDR2 SMNVEV (reference sequence). CDR3 length: 16 residues. Trimming stripped 3 bases from V and 4 bases from J, with 19 bases between. The CDR3 spells CASSFGLGLARYEQYF. CDR3 in DNA: TGTGCCAGCAGTTTCGGGCTGGGTCTTGCGAGATACGAGCAGTACTTC.

This chain links TRBV15 with TRBJ1-4; D may be TRBD1 (5 bases). The CDR3 covers 16 residues. Germline V gene sequence: CDR1 LNHNV, CDR2 YYDKDF (reference sequence). V was shortened by 1 base and J by 4 bases, with 13 bases between the two germline ends. CDR3 residues: CATSRVGRAFNEKLFF. The CDR3 nucleotides are TGTGCCACCAGCAGAGTTGGCAGGGCGTTTAATGAAAAACTGTTTTTT.

This chain links TRBV6-1 with TRBJ2-7; D unclear. CDR3 size: 11 residues. V dropped 6 bases and J dropped 2 bases, with 5 bases sitting between them. CDR1 is MNHNS and CDR2 is SASEGT in the germline V gene. The CDR3: CASRDPYEQYV. The CDR3 nucleotides read TGTGCCAGCAGGGATCCCTACGAGCAGTACGTC.

The gene calls are TRBV12-5 and TRBJ1-1, with D uncertain. CDR1 is LGHNT and CDR2 is FRNRAP in the germline V gene. The CDR3 covers 14 residues. The V and J ends lost 6 bases and 0 bases respectively, with 11 bases between them. The CDR3 coding sequence is TGTGCTAGTGGACCTAGTGGAGTGAACACTGAAGCTTTCTTT. Translated: CASGPSGVNTEAFF.

This clonotype was picked up a small number of times. The genes are TRBV7-9 and TRBJ2-7; 11 bases align to TRBD1. V shed 3 bases, J shed 6 bases, and the junction held 4 bases outside the gene matches. CDR3 length equals 14 residues. Germline CDR1 is SEHNR and CDR2 is FQNEAQ (reference sequence). The CDR3 nucleotides are TGTGCCAGCAGCTTCGGACAGGGGGCTTCCGAGCAGTACTTC. Its protein is CASSFGQGASEQYF.

In DNA form, the CDR3 reads TGCGCCAGCAGCTTTCCCGGGACAGGGCCCCTGGGGGGCTACACCTTC. Its protein is CASSFPGTGPLGGYTF. The gene calls are TRBV5-1 and TRBJ1-2, with TRBD1 identical over 9 bases. This CDR3 is 16 amino acids long. Trimming at V came to 2 bases and at J to 8 bases, leaving 13 bases not matched to a gene. Germline assignment: CDR1 SGHRS and CDR2 YFSETQ.